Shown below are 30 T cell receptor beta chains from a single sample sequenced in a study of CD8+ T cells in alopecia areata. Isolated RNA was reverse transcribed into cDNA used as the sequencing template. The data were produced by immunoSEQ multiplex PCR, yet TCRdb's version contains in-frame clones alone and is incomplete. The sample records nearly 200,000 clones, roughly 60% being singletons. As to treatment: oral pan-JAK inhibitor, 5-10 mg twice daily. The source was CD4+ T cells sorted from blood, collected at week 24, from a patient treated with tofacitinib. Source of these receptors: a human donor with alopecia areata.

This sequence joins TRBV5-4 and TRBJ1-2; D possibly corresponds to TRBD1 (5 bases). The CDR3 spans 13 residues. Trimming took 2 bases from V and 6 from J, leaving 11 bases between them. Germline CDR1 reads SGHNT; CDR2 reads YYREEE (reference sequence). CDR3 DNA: TGTGCCAGCAGCTTTCGGGGGAATGATGGCTACACCTTC. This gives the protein CASSFRGNDGYTF.

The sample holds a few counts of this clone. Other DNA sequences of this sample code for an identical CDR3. CDR3 loop: CASSESYYGYTF. In DNA form, the CDR3 reads TGTGCCAGCAGTGAGTCCTACTATGGCTACACCTTC. The V gene is TRBV25-1, the J gene TRBJ1-2; no definite D call. The CDR3 spans 12 residues. Germline V gene data show CDR1 as MGHDK and CDR2 as SYGVNS. Trimming pared 3 bases from V and 3 bases from J, leaving 5 bases between.

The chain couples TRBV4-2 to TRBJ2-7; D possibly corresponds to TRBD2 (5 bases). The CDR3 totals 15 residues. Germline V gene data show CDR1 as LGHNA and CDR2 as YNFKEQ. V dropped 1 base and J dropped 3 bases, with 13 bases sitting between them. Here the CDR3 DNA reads TGTGCCAGCAGCCAAGGTGGTGAGGGTAGCTACGAGCAGTACTTC. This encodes CASSQGGEGSYEQYF.

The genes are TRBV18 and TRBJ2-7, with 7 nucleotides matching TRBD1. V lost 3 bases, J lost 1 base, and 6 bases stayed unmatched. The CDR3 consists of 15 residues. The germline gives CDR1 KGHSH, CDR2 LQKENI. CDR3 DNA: TGTGCCAGCTCACCCACAGGGGCGCCTTCCTACGAGCAGTACTTC. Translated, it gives CASSPTGAPSYEQYF.

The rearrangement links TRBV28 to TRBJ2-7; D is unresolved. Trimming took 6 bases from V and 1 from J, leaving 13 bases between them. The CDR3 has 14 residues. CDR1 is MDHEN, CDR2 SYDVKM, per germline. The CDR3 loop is CASSHQQNSYEQYF. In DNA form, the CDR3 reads TGTGCCAGCAGCCACCAACAGAATTCCTACGAGCAGTACTTC. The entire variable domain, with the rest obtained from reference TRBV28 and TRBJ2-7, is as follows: DVKVTQSSRYLVKRTGEKVFLECVQDMDHENMFWYRQDPGLGLRLIYFSYDVKMKEKGDIPEGYSVSREKKERFSLILESASTNQTSMYLCASSHQQNSYEQYFGPGTRLTVT.

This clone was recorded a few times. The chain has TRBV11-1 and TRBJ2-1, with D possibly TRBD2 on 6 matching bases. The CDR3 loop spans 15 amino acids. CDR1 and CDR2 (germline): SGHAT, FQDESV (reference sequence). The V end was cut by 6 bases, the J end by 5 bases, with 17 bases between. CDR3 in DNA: TGTGCCAGCAGTCGAAGGAGGGTTGGACACAATGAGCAGTTCTTC. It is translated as CASSRRRVGHNEQFF.

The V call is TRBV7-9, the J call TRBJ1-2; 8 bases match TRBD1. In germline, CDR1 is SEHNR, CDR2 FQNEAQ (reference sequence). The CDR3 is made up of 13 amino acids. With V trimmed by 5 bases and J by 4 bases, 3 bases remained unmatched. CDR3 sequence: CASSADRGYGYTF. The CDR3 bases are TGTGCCAGCAGCGCAGACAGGGGCTATGGCTACACCTTC. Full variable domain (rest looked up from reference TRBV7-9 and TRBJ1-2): DTGVSQNPRHKITKRGQNVTFRCDPISEHNRLYWYRQTLGQGPEFLTYFQNEAQLEKSRLLSDRFSAERPKGSFSTLEIQRTEQGDSAMYLCASSADRGYGYTFGSGTRLTVV.

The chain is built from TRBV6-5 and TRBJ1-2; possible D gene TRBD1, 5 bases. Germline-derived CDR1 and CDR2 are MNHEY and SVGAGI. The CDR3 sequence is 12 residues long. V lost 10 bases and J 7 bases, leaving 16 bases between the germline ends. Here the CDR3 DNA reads TGTGCCACGTCCCGCAGGGTGGGTGGCTACACCTTC. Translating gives CATSRRVGGYTF.

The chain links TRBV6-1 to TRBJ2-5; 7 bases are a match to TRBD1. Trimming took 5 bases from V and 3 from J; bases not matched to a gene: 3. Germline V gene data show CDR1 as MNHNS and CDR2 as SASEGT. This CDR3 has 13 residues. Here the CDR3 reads CASSFGTEETQYF. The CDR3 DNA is TGTGCCAGCAGTTTTGGGACAGAAGAGACCCAGTACTTC.

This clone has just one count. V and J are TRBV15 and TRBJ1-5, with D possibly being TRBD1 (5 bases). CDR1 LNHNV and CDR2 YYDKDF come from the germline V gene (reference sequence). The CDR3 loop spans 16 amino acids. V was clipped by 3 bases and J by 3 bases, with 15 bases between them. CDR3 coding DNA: TGTGCCACCAGCAGCCCTAGCCGACAGCCCAATCAGCCCCAGCATTTT. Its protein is CATSSPSRQPNQPQHF.

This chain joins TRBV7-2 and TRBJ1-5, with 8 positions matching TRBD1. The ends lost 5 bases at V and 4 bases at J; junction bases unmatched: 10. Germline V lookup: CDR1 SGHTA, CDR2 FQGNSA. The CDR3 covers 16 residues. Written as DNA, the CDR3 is TGTGCCAGCAGCCCATCTGGGACAGGTCTGAATCAGCCCCAGCATTTT. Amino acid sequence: CASSPSGTGLNQPQHF.

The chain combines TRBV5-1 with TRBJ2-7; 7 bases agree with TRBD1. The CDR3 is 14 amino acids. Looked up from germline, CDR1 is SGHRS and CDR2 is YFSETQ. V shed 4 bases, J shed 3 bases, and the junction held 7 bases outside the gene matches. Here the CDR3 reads CASSQDRDVYEQYF. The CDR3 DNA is TGCGCCAGCAGCCAAGACAGGGATGTCTACGAGCAGTACTTC.

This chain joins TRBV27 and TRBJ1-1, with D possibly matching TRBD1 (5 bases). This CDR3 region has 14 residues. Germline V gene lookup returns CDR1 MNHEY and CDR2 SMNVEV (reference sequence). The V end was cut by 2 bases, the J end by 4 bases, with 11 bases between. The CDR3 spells CASSLVSGFTEAFF. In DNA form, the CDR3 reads TGTGCCAGCAGTTTAGTCTCAGGGTTCACTGAAGCTTTCTTT.

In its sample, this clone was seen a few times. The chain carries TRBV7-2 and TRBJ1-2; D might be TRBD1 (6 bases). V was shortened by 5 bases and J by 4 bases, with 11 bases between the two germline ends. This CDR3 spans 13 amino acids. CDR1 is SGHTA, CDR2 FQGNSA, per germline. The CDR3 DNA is TGTGCCAGCAGCCCACAGGGTCTCTATGGCTACACCTTC. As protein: CASSPQGLYGYTF. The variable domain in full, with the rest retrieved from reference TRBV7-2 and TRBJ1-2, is GAGVSQSPSNKVTEKGKDVELRCDPISGHTALYWYRQSLGQGLEFLIYFQGNSAPDKSGLPSDRFSAERTGGSVSTLTIQRTQQEDSAVYLCASSPQGLYGYTFGSGTRLTVV.

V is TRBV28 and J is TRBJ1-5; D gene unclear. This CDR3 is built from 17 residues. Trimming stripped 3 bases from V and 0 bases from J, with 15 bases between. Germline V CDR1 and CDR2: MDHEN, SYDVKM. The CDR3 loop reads CASSFPVYQVSNQPQHF. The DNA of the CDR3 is TGTGCCAGCAGTTTCCCCGTGTATCAGGTTAGCAATCAGCCCCAGCATTTT.

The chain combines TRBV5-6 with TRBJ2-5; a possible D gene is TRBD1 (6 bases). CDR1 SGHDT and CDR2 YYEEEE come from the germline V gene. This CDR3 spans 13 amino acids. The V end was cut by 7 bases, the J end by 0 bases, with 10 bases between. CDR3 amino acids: CASSDSYQETQYF. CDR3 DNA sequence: TGTGCCAGCTCGGACAGTTACCAAGAGACCCAGTACTTC. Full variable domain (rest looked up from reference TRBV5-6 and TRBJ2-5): DAGVTQSPTHLIKTRGQQVTLRCSPKSGHDTVSWYQQALGQGPQFIFQYYEEEERQRGNFPDRFSGHQFPNYSSELNVNALLLGDSALYLCASSDSYQETQYFGPGTRLLVL.

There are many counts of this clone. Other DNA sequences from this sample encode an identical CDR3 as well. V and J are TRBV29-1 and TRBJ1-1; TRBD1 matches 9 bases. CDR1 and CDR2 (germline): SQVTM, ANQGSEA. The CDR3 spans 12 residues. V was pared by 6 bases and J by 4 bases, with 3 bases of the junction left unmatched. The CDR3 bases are TGCAGCGTGCGGACAGGGGCCACTGAAGCTTTCTTT. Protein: CSVRTGATEAFF.

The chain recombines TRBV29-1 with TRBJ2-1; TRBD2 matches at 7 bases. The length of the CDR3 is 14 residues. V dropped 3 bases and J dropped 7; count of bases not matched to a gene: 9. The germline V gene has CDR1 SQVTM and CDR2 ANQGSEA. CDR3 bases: TGCAGCGTTGACCGTGGGAGGGCCGGGAATGAGCAGTTCTTC. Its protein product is CSVDRGRAGNEQFF.

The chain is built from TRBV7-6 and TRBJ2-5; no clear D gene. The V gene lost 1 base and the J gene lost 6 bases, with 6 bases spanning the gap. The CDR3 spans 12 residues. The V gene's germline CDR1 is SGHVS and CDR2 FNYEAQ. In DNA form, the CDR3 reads TGTGCCAGCAGCTTAGAGAGACAGACCCAGTACTTC. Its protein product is CASSLERQTQYF. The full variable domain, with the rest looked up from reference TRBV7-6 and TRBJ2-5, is GAGVSQSPRYKVTKRGQDVALRCDPISGHVSLYWYRQALGQGPEFLTYFNYEAQQDKSGLPNDRFSAERPEGSISTLTIQRTEQRDSAMYRCASSLERQTQYFGPGTRLLVL.

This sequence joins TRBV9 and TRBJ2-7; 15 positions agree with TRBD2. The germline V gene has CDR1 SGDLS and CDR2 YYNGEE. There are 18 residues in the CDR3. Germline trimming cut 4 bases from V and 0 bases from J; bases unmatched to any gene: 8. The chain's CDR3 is CASSKGLAGGGASYEQYF. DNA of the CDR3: TGTGCCAGCAGCAAGGGACTAGCGGGGGGAGGCGCCTCCTACGAGCAGTACTTC.

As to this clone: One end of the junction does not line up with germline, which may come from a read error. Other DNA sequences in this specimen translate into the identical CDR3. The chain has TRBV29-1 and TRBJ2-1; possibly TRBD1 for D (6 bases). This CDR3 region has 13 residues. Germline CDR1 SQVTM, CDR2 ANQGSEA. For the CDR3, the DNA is TGCAGCGTTGAAGATCAGGGGCGGAATGAGCAATTCTTC. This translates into CSVEDQGRNEQFF.

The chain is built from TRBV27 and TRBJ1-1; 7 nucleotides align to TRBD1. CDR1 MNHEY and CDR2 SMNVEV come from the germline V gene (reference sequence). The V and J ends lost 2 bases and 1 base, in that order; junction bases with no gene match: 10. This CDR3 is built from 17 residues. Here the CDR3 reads CASSLRRDRDTNTEAFF. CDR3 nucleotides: TGTGCCAGCAGTTTACGCCGGGACAGAGACACGAACACTGAAGCTTTCTTT.

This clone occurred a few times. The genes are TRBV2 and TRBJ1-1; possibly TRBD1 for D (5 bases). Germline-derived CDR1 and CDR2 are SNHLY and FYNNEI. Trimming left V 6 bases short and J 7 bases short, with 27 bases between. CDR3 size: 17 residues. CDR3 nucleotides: TGTGCCAGCAGCCCACCCAATTGGGACGCGGATGGTGGTGAAGCTTTCTTT. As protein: CASSPPNWDADGGEAFF.

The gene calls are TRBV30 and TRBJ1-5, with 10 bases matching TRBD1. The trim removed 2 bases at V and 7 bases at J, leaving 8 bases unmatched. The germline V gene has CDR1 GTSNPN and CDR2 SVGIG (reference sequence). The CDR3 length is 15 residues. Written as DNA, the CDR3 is TGTGCCTGGAGTCCGGGACAGGGGAGTGAGCAGCCCCAGCATTTT. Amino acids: CAWSPGQGSEQPQHF.

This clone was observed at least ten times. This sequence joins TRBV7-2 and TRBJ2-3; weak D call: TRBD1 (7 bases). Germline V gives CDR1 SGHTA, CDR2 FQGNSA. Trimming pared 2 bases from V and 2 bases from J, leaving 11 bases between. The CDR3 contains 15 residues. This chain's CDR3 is CASSLQGGDTDTQYF. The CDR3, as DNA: TGTGCCAGCAGCTTACAGGGGGGAGACACAGATACGCAGTATTTT.

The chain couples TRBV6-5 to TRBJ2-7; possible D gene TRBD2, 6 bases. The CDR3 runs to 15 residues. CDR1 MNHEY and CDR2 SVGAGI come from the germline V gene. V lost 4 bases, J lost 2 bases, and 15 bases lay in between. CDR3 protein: CASSSTSVFPYEQYF. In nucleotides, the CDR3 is TGTGCCAGCAGTTCGACTAGTGTCTTCCCCTACGAGCAGTACTTC.

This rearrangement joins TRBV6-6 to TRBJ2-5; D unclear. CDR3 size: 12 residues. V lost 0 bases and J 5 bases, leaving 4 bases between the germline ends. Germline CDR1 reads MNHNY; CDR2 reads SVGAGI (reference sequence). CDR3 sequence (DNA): TGTGCCAGCAGTTACTCGATCGAGACCCAGTACTTC. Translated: CASSYSIETQYF.

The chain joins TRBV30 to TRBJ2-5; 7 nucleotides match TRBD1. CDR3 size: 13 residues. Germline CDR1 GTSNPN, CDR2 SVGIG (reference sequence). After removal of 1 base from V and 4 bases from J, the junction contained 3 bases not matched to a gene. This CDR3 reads CAWSEQGTETQYF. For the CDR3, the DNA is TGTGCCTGGAGTGAACAGGGGACAGAGACCCAGTACTTC.

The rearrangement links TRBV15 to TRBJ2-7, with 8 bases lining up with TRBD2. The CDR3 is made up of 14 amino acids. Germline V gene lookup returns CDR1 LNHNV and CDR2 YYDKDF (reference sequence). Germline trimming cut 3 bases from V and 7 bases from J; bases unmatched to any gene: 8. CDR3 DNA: TGTGCCACCAGCAGGGACGGGAGGGCCCGTGAGCAGTACTTC. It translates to CATSRDGRAREQYF.

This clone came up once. CDR3 region: CASSLTGSPETQYF. The DNA of the CDR3 is TGCGCCAGCAGCTTGACAGGAAGCCCAGAGACCCAGTACTTC. The chain carries TRBV5-1 and TRBJ2-5; maybe TRBD1 (5 bases). The CDR3 sequence is 14 residues long. Germline V gives CDR1 SGHRS, CDR2 YFSETQ. V was cut by 1 base and J by 4 bases, with 11 bases left in between.